This TCR beta chain was identified during a study of PD-L1 blockade in urothelial cancer. On the study more broadly: Between 0 and 3 prior chemotherapy regimens had been given to patients. Findings and limits, study-wide: Per patient, one FFPE tumor sample was used, and it was not taken right before treatment.

V trimming: 5 bases; J trimming: 1 base; junction bases outside the gene matches: 6. The germline V gene has CDR1 MGHDK and CDR2 SYGVNS. This CDR3 is built from 15 residues. Remarks on this clone: What it binds is unknown.

Synthetic TCR analog templates were added to each PCR reaction. TCRdb's copy holds only in-frame clones and misses some; the assay was immunoSEQ multiplex PCR. The sample lists about 36,000 clones, about a third occurring once. The chain has TRBV25-1 and TRBJ1-1, with TRBD1 matching over 8 bases. This sequence originates from a man aged 55 to 70 with urothelial cancer. The sample in question was tumor tissue, obtained before atezolizumab (anti-PD-L1) treatment. CDR3 nucleotides: TGTGCCAGCAGTCCGCGACAGGGGAGGAACACTGAAGCTTTCTTT. It translates to CASSPRQGRNTEAFF.